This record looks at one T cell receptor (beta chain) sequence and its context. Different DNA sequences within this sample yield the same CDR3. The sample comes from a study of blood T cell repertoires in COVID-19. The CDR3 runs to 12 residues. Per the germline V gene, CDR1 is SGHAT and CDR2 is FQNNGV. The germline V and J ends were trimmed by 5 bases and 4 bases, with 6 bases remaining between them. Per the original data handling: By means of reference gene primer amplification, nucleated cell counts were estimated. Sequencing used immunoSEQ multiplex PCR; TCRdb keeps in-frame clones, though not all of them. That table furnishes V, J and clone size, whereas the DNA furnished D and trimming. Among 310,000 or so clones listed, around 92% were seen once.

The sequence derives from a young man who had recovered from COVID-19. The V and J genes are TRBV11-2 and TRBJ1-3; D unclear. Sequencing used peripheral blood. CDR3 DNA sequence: TGTGCCAGCAGCCGGGAAGGAAACACCATATATTTT. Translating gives CASSREGNTIYF.